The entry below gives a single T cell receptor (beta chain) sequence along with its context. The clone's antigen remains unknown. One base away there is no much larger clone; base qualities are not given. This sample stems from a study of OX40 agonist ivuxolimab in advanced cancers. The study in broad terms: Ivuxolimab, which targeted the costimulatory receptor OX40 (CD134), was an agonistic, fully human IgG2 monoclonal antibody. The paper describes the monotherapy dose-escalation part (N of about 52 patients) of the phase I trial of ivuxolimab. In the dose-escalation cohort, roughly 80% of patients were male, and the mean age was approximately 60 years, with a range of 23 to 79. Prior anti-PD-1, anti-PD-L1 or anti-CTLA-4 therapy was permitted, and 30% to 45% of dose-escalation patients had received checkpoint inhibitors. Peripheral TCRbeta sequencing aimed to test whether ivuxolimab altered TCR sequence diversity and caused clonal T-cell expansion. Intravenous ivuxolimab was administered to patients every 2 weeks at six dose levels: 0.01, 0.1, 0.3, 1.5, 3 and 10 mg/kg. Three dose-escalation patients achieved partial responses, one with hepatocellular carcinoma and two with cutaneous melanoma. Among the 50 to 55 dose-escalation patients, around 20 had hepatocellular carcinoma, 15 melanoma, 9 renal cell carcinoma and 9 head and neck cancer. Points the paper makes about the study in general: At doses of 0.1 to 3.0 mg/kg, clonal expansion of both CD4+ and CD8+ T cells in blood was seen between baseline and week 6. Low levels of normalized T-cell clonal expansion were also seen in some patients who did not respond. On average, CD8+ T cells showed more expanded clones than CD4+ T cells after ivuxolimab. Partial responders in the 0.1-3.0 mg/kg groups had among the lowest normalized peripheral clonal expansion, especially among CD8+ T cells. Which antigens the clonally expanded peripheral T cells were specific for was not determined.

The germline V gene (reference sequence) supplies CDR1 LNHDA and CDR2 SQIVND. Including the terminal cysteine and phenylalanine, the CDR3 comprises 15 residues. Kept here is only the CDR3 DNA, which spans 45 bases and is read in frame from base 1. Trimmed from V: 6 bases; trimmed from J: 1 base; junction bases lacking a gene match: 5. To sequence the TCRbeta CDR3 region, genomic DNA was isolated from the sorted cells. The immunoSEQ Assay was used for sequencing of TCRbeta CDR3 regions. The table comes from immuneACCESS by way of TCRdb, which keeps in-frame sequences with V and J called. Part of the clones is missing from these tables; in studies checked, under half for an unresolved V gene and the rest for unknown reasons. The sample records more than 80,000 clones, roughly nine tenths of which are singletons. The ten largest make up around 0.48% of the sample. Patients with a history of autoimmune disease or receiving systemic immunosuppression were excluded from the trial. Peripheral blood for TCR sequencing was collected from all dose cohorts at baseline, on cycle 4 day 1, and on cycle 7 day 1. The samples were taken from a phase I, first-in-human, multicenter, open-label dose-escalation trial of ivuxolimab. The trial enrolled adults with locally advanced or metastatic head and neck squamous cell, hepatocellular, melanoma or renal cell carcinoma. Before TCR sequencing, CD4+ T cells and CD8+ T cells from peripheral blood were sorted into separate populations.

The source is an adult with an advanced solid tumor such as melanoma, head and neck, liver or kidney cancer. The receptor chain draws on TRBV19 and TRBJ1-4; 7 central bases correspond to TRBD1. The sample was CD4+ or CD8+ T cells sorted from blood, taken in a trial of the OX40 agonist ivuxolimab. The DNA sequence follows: TGTGCCAGTAGCATACAGGGGCTAACTAATGAAAAACTGTTTTTT. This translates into CASSIQGLTNEKLFF.